The 13 T cell receptor beta chains given below trace back to one sample, sequenced in a study of shared clonotypes between healthy human individuals. The data were produced by immunoSEQ multiplex PCR, yet TCRdb's version contains in-frame clones alone and is incomplete. The profile covers 2.3 million or so clones, with more than 85% appearing a single time and about 0.37% taken by the ten largest. Sequencing used naive CD4+ T cells from PBMCs. As to subset: CD45RA+ positively selected. The receptors stem from a man aged 18 to 30 in good health. Some clones in this sample may be carry-over from other donors' samples.

The chain links TRBV29-1 to TRBJ1-2; TRBD1 is a possible D gene (6 bases). Germline V CDR1 and CDR2: SQVTM, ANQGSEA. Trimming removed 8 bases from V and 2 bases from J, with 18 bases in between. The CDR3 is made up of 14 amino acids. The CDR3 sequence: CSTSKTGPNYGYTF. CDR3 DNA sequence: TGCAGCACCTCAAAAACAGGGCCGAACTATGGCTACACCTTC.

This chain connects TRBV6-6 to TRBJ1-2; 7 positions agree with TRBD1. The trim removed 6 bases at V and 3 bases at J, leaving 4 bases unmatched. Germline values: CDR1 MNHNY, CDR2 SVGAGI (reference sequence). CDR3 length equals 13 residues. Here the CDR3 DNA reads TGTGCCAGCAGGACAGGGAGATACTATGGCTACACCTTC. It specifies CASRTGRYYGYTF.

The J gene is TRBJ2-1, the V gene TRBV6-1, with 8 bases aligning to TRBD2. Germline CDR1 MNHNS, CDR2 SASEGT. The CDR3 contains 15 residues. Unmatched junction bases numbered 11, after V lost 5 bases and J lost 8 bases. The CDR3 region is CASSPGTRGGDEQFF. In DNA form, the CDR3 reads TGTGCCAGCAGTCCCGGGACTAGAGGCGGGGATGAGCAGTTCTTC.

This clone was found once. The chain employs TRBV7-3 and TRBJ2-3, with D hard to call. Germline V gene sequence: CDR1 SGHTA, CDR2 FQGTGA. V lost 0 bases and J 2 bases, leaving 3 bases between the germline ends. The CDR3 length is 13 residues. The CDR3 DNA reads TGTGCCAGCAGCTTAACGACCACAGATACGCAGTATTTT. It is translated as CASSLTTTDTQYF.

A word on this clone: Other DNA sequences in this specimen translate into the identical CDR3. The chain couples TRBV7-3 to TRBJ2-1, with 9 bases fitting TRBD2. The CDR3 runs 15 residues. Germline V gene sequence: CDR1 SGHTA, CDR2 FQGTGA. The junction had 7 bases not matched to a gene; V was cut back by 1 base and J by 9 bases. CDR3 nucleotides: TGTGCCAGCAGCTTAAGGGCGGGAGGGCCGTTTGAGCAGTTCTTC. Its protein product is CASSLRAGGPFEQFF.

This clone was counted once. The chain has TRBV11-2 and TRBJ1-1, with 8 bases lining up with TRBD1. In germline, CDR1 is SGHAT, CDR2 FQNNGV. V was clipped by 5 bases and J by 4 bases; unmatched bases: 9. The CDR3 totals 15 residues. Here the CDR3 reads CASSETRGRVTEAFF. DNA for the CDR3: TGTGCCAGCAGCGAGACCAGGGGGCGAGTCACTGAAGCTTTCTTT.

The rearrangement joins TRBV19 to TRBJ1-3; D is undetermined. This CDR3 has 12 residues. V was clipped by 7 bases and J by 1 base, with 5 bases between them. The germline V gene has CDR1 LNHDA and CDR2 SQIVND (reference sequence). This CDR3 is CASKASGNTIYF. In DNA, the CDR3 is TGTGCCAGTAAGGCGTCTGGAAACACCATATATTTT. The full variable domain, completed using reference TRBV19 and TRBJ1-3, is DGGITQSPKYLFRKEGQNVTLSCEQNLNHDAMYWYRQDPGQGLRLIYYSQIVNDFQKGDIAEGYSVSREKKESFPLTVTSAQKNPTAFYLCASKASGNTIYFGEGSWLTVV.

The rearrangement uses TRBV7-3 and TRBJ2-2; D is uncertain. The germline V gene has CDR1 SGHTA and CDR2 FQGTGA. The CDR3 has 16 residues. The V end was cut by 5 bases, the J end by 6 bases, with 19 bases between. In DNA, the CDR3 is TGTGCCAGCAGCCCAACCCCAGGACCCGGGCCCGGGGAGCTGTTTTTT. This translates into CASSPTPGPGPGELFF.

The chain employs TRBV6-4 and TRBJ2-5, with D maybe TRBD2 (6 bases). Germline-derived CDR1 and CDR2 are MRHNA and SNTAGT. Trimming pared 6 bases from V and 5 bases from J, leaving 19 bases between. CDR3 length: 15 residues. CDR3 DNA: TGTGCCAGCAGCGAACGGGGCGGCGGGACGGAGACCCAGTACTTC. It encodes CASSERGGGTETQYF.

Points on this clone: The sample carries other DNA sequences with the same CDR3. The chain uses TRBV5-1 and TRBJ2-5; 8 bases are a match to TRBD2. This CDR3 has 12 residues. The V and J ends lost 5 bases and 3 bases, in that order; junction bases with no gene match: 0. Germline CDR1 reads SGHRS; CDR2 reads YFSETQ. The CDR3 region has the DNA TGCGCCAGCAGGCGGGGGGAAGAGACCCAGTACTTC. Its protein product is CASRRGEETQYF.

The chain combines TRBV7-2 with TRBJ2-7; the match to TRBD1 covers 11 bases. CDR1 is SGHTA and CDR2 is FQGNSA in the germline V gene. CDR3 length equals 14 residues. V trimming: 5 bases; J trimming: 6 bases; junction bases outside the gene matches: 6. For the CDR3, the DNA is TGTGCCAGCAGCACCGGGACAGGGGGTTCCGAGCAGTACTTC. This encodes CASSTGTGGSEQYF.

The J gene is TRBJ2-7, the V gene TRBV10-2; TRBD2 matches at 9 bases. The CDR3 extends over 15 amino acids. J lost 4 bases, V lost 0 bases, and 4 bases had no gene match. The germline V gene encodes CDR1 WSHSY and CDR2 SAAADI. CDR3 coding DNA: TGCGCCAGCAGTGAGTCGTTAGCGGGAGTGTACGAGCAGTACTTC. It codes for CASSESLAGVYEQYF.

The V and J genes are TRBV5-1 and TRBJ2-3; 12 nucleotides agree with TRBD2. Germline trimming cut 0 bases from V and 0 bases from J; bases unmatched to any gene: 5. The length of the CDR3 is 18 residues. CDR1 is SGHRS, CDR2 YFSETQ, per germline. CDR3 DNA sequence: TGCGCCAGCAGCTTGGGGCCCGGGACTAGCGGGAGCACAGATACGCAGTATTTT. Translating it yields CASSLGPGTSGSTDTQYF.